The sample holds a few counts of the clone carrying this T cell receptor beta chain. What it binds is not known. These data are taken from a study of cytomegalovirus exposure and HLA in healthy donors. Findings of the study overall: A later analysis reportedly identified an Asian-associated ancestry cluster as carrying fewer N-insertions than the 666-donor mean. Upon later analysis, TCR association rates were observed to vary by HLA locus, being highest for DRB1 and lowest for HLA-C. Sequencing likely caused a cluster of highly shared sequence variants.

PCR employed 60 Vbeta and 13 Jbeta primers. Here immunoSEQ multiplex PCR was the method, and the copy in TCRdb shows in-frame clones only, minus some. The sample has 95,000 to 150,000 clones, roughly 65% seen once. The CDR3 has 14 residues. After removal of 0 bases from V and 7 bases from J, the junction contained 7 bases not matched to a gene. The germline V gene has CDR1 SGHDT and CDR2 YYEEEE. This sequence joins TRBV5-6 and TRBJ2-7; 7 bases are a match to TRBD2. Source material: PBMCs. The clonotype comes from a man in his forties in good health and CMV-seropositive. The CDR3 region is CASSLALAAREQYF. CDR3 coding DNA: TGTGCCAGCAGCTTGGCCCTAGCGGCTAGGGAGCAGTACTTC.